This T cell receptor beta chain was sequenced in a study of shared clonotypes between healthy human individuals. Study processing details: ImmunoSEQ gave junction-only sequences without quality scores, so filtering differed. Data came from immunoSEQ multiplex PCR; TCRdb stores just in-frame clones and leaves some out. V and J calls and clone size come straight from that table; D and trimming were deduced from the DNA. The table includes over a million clones, over 95% detected once. A word on this clone: What it recognizes is unknown.

V was cut by 3 bases and J by 0 bases, with 14 bases left in between. The CDR3 has 16 residues. Germline V lookup: CDR1 MRHNA, CDR2 SNTAGT. Study conclusions and caveats: Unshared clonotypes carried lower generation probabilities than those common to all four donors. Memory subsets generally showed smaller estimated richness than naive subsets did. Among donors, sharing of clonotypes was expected to be affected by sequencing depth.

The TCR originated in a man aged 25-45 years in good health. The sample taken for sequencing was naive CD4+ T cells sorted from blood. The subset was: CD45RA+ positively selected. V is TRBV6-4 and J is TRBJ1-1; D possibly corresponds to TRBD1 (5 bases). The CDR3 DNA reads as TGTGCCAGCAGTGATTCGGGACCGCACTTGAACACTGAAGCTTTCTTT. Its protein product is CASSDSGPHLNTEAFF.